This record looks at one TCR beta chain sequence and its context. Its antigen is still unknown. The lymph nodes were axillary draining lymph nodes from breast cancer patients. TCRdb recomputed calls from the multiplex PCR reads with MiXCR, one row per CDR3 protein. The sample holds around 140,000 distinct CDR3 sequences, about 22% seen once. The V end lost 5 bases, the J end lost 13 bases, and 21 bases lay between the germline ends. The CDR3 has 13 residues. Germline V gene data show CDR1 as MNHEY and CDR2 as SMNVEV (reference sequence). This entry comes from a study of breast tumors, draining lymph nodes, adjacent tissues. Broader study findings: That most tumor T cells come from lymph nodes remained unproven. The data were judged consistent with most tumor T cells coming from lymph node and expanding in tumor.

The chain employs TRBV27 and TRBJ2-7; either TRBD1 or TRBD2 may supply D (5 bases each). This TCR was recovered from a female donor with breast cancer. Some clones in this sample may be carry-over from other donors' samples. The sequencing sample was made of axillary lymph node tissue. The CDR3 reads CASSPPGQALYYF. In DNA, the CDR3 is TGTGCCAGCAGTCCCCCGGGGCAGGCATTATATTACTTC.